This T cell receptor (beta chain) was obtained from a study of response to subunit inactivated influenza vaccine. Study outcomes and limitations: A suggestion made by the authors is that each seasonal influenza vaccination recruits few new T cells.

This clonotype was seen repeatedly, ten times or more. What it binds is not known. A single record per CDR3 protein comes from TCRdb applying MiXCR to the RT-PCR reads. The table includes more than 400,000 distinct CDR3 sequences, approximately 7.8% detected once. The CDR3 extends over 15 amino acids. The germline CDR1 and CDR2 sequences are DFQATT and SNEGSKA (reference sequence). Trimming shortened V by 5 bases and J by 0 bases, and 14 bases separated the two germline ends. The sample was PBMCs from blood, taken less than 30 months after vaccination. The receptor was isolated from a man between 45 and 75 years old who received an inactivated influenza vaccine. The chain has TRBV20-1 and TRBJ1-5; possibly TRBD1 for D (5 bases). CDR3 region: CSASSGTVSNQPQHF. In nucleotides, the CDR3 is TGCAGTGCTTCCTCCGGGACGGTTAGCAATCAGCCCCAGCATTTT.